This entry concerns a single T cell receptor beta chain. Antigen unknown. Other DNA sequences in this sample translate to the same CDR3. This sample is drawn from a study of shared clonotypes between healthy human individuals. Study as a whole: Contributing individuals were two females and a few males aged 18 to 49. Overall study findings and caveats: Sequencing depth was predicted to influence how clonotypes are shared among donors.

The authors distributed each subset's genomic DNA evenly over several immunoSEQ plates. TCRdb's copy holds only in-frame clones and misses some; the assay was immunoSEQ multiplex PCR. The sample lists around 500,000 clones, about three quarters occurring once. The V gene's germline CDR1 is GTSNPN and CDR2 SVGIG (reference sequence). The ends were cut back, 3 bases at V and 3 bases at J, with 8 bases in the middle. The CDR3 runs 13 residues. The TCR sequence derives from a woman between 40 and 50 years old in good health. Some clones in this sample may be carry-over from other donors' samples. The specimen was PBMCs. This chain connects TRBV30 to TRBJ1-4, with D possibly TRBD1 on 6 matching bases. The chain's CDR3 is CAWSRGPNEKLFF. The CDR3 coding sequence is TGTGCCTGGAGCAGGGGTCCTAATGAAAAACTGTTTTTT.